Listed below are T cell receptor beta chains from one sample, sequenced in a study of shared clonotypes between healthy human individuals. TCRdb's table, derived via immunoSEQ multiplex PCR, lists solely in-frame clones and lacks some. The table records 450,000 to 500,000 clones, 70% to 85% of them present only once. Sequenced sample: PBMCs. These receptor sequences come from a woman in her forties in good health. Some clones in this sample may be carry-over from other donors' samples. Both conserved end residues are trimmed from each CDR3.

>TRBJ2-1|TRBV5-4
ASSLAERGPYNEQF
>TRBJ2-3|TRBV4-1
ASSQWVTSSDTQY
>TRBJ2-7|TRBV9
ASSISRDSYEQY
>TRBJ2-7|TRBV29-1
SVKGTSGSYEQY
>TRBJ2-2|TRBV12-1
ARTGTSGQTGELF
>TRBJ2-7|TRBV11-1
ASSWEVSYEQY
>TRBJ2-1|TRBV11-3
ASQGTIGEQF
>TRBJ2-2|TRBV10-3
AISAEQGRELF
>TRBJ1-2|TRBV6-5
ASRRGVDGYT
>TRBJ1-1|TRBV6-5
ASSYSGGRTKAF